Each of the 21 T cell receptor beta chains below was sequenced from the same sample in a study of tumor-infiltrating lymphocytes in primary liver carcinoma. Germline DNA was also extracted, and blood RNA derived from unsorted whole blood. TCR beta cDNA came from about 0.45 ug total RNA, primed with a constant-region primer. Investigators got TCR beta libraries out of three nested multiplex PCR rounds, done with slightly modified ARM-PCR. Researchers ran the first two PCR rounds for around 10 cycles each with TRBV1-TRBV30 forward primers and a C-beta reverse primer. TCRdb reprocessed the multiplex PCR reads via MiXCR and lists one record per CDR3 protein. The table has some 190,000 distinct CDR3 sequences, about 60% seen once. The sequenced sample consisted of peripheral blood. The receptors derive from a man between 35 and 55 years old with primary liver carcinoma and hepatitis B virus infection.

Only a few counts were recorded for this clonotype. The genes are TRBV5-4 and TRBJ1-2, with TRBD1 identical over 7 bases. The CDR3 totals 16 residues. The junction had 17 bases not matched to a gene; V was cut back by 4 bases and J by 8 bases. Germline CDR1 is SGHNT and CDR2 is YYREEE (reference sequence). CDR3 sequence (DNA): TGTGCCAGCAGCACTAACCAGGGGGGTCGGGATCGGGGCTACACCTTC. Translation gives CASSTNQGGRDRGYTF.

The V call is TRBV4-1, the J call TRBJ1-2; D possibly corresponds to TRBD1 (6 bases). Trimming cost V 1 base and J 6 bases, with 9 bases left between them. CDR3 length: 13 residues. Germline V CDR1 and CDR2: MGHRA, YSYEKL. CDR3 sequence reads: CASSQVPGDGYTF. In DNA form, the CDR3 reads TGCGCCAGCAGCCAAGTTCCAGGGGATGGCTACACCTTC.

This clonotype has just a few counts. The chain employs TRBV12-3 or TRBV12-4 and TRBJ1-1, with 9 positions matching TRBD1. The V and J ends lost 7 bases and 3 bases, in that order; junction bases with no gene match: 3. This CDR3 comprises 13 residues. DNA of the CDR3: TGTGCCAGCACCAGGACAGGGGACACTGAAGCTTTCTTT. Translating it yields CASTRTGDTEAFF.

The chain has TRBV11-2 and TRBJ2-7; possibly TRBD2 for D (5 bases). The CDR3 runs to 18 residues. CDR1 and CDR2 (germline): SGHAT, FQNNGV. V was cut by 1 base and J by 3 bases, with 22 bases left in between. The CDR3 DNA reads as TGTGCCAGCAGCTTAGCCGAGTTCCCGGACTCGAGCCACTACGAGCAGTACTTC. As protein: CASSLAEFPDSSHYEQYF. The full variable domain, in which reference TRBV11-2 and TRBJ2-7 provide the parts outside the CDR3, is EAGVAQSPRYKIIEKRQSVAFWCNPISGHATLYWYQQILGQGPKLLIQFQNNGVVDDSQLPKDRFSAERLKGVDSTLKIQPAKLEDSAVYLCASSLAEFPDSSHYEQYFGPGTRLTVT.

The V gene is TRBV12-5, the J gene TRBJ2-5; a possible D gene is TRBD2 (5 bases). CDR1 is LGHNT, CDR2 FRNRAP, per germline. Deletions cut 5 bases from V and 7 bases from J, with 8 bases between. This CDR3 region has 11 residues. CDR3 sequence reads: CASGLEGTQYF. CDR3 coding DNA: TGTGCTAGTGGTCTAGAGGGGACCCAGTACTTC.

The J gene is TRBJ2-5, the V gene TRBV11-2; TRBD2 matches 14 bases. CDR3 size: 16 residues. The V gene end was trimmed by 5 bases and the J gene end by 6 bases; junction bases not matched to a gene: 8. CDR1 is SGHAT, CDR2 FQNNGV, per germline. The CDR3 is CASSPRTSGRRKTQYF. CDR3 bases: TGTGCCAGCAGCCCCAGGACTAGCGGGAGGAGGAAGACCCAGTACTTC.

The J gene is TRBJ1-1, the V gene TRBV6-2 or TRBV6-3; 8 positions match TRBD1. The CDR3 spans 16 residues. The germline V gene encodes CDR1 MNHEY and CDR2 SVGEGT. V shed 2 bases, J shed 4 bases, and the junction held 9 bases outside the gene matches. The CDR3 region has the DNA TGTGCCAGCAGTTACCCAAGACAGGGGCCGGGCACTGAAGCTTTCTTT. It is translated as CASSYPRQGPGTEAFF.

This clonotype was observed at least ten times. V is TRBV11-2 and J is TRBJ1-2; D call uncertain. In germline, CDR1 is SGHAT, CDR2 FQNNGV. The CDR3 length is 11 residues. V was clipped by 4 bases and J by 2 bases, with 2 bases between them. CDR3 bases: TGTGCCAGCAGCTACAACTATGGCTACACCTTC. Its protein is CASSYNYGYTF.

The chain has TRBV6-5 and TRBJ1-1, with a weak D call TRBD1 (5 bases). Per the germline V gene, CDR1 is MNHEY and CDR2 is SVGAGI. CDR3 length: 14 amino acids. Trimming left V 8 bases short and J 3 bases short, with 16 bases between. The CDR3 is CASVEGRGYTEAFF. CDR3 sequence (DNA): TGTGCCAGCGTTGAAGGGAGGGGCTACACTGAAGCTTTCTTT.

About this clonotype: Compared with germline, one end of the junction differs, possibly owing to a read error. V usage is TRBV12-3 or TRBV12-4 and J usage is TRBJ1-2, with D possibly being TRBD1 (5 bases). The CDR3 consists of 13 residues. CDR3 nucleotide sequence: TGTGTCAGCAGTTTAGTATGGGGGAACGGCTACACCTTC. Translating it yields CVSSLVWGNGYTF.

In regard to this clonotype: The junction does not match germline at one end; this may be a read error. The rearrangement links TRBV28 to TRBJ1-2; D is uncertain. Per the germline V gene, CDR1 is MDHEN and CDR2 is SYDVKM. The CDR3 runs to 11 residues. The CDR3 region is CANSLGIGYTF. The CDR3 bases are TGTGCCAACAGTTTAGGAATTGGCTACACCTTC.

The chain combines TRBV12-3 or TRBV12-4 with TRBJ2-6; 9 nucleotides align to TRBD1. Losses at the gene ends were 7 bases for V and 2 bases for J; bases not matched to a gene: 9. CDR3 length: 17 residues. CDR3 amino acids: CASTPGTGTAGANVLTF. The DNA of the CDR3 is TGTGCCAGCACCCCCGGGACAGGGACCGCTGGGGCCAACGTCCTGACTTTC.

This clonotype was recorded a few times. Written as DNA, the CDR3 is TGCAGCGTTACCATCGGACCGGGGGAGACCCAGTACTTC. This sequence encodes CSVTIGPGETQYF. The V and J genes are TRBV29-1 and TRBJ2-5; TRBD2 is a possible D gene (5 bases). CDR3 length equals 13 residues. Germline CDR1 SQVTM, CDR2 ANQGSEA. Trimming shortened V by 5 bases and J by 5 bases, and 15 bases separated the two germline ends.

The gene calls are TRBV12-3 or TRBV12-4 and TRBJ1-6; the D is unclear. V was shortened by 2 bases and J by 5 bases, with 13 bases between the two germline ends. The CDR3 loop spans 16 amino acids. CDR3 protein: CASSLNGVGNNSPLHF. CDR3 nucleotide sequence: TGTGCCAGCAGTTTAAATGGCGTCGGTAATAATTCACCCCTCCACTTT.

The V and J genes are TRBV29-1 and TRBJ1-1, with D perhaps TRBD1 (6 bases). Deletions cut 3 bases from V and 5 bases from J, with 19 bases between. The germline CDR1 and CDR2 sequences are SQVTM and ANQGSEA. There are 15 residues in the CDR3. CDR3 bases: TGCAGCGTTGACGATTCGGACAGCCCTCCAACTGAAGCTTTCTTT. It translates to CSVDDSDSPPTEAFF. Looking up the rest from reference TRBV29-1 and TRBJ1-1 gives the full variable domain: SAVISQKPSRDICQRGTSLTIQCQVDSQVTMMFWYRQQPGQSLTLIATANQGSEATYESGFVIDKFPISRPNLTFSTLTVSNMSPEDSSIYLCSVDDSDSPPTEAFFGQGTRLTVV.

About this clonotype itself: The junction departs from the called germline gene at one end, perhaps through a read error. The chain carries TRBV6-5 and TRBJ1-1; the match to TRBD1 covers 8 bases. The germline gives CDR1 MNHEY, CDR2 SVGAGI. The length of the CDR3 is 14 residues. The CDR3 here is CACSYNRGSTEAFF. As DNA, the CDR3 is TGTGCCTGCAGTTACAACAGGGGGTCCACTGAAGCTTTCTTT.

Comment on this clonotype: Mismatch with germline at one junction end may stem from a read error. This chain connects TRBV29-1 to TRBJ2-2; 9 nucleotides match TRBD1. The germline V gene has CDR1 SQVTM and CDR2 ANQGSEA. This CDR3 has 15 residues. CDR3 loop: CSVTEQGAVTRELFF. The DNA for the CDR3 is TGCAGCGTGACTGAACAGGGGGCGGTTACCCGGGAGCTGTTTTTC.

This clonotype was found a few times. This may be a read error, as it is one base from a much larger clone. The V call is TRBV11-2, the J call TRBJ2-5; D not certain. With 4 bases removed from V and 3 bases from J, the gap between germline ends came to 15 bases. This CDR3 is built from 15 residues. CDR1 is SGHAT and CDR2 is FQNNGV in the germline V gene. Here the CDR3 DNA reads TGTGCCAGCAGCTCCGTCGGGTGGCCGAAAGAGACCCAGTACTTC. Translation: CASSSVGWPKETQYF.

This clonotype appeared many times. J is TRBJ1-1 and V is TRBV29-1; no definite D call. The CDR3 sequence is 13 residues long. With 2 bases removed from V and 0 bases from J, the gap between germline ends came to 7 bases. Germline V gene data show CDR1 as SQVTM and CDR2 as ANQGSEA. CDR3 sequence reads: CSVESQMNTEAFF. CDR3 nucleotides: TGCAGCGTTGAATCGCAAATGAACACTGAAGCTTTCTTT.

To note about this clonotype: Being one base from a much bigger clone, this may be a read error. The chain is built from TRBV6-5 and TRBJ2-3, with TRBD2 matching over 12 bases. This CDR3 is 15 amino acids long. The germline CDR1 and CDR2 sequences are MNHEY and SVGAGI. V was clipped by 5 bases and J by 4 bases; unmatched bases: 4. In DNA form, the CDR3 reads TGTGCCAGCAGTCCCCTAGCGGGAGGGCCAGATACGCAGTATTTT. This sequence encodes CASSPLAGGPDTQYF.

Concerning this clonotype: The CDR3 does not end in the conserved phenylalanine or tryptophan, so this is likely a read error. CDR3 sequence: CSVEGNRGVPDTQYS. As DNA, the CDR3 is TGCAGCGTTGAAGGAAACAGGGGGGTCCCAGATACGCAGTATTCT. The chain links TRBV29-1 to TRBJ2-3, with 8 nucleotides matching TRBD1. After removal of 1 base from V and 4 bases from J, the junction contained 7 bases not matched to a gene. CDR1 is SQVTM, CDR2 ANQGSEA, per germline. The CDR3 is made up of 15 amino acids.